Each of the 9 T cell receptor beta chains below was sequenced from the same sample in a study of response to subunit inactivated influenza vaccine. In TCRdb, the RT-PCR reads were re-called with MiXCR into one record per CDR3 protein. Of a few hundred thousand distinct CDR3 sequences listed, 12% to 15% are singletons. The starting material was PBMCs from blood, obtained 12 days after vaccination. These receptors all stem from a man aged 45-65 years who received an inactivated influenza vaccine.

This clonotype was found a few times. This chain joins TRBV20-1 and TRBJ2-2; TRBD1 might be the D (6 bases). The CDR3 covers 16 residues. Germline V lookup: CDR1 DFQATT, CDR2 SNEGSKA (reference sequence). Trimming took 6 bases from V and 5 from J, leaving 22 bases between them. The CDR3 sequence is CSAVDPRGGITGELFF. CDR3 bases: TGCAGTGCCGTAGACCCCAGGGGCGGAATTACCGGGGAGCTGTTTTTT.

The rearrangement uses TRBV25-1 and TRBJ2-1; 12 bases match TRBD1. This CDR3 contains 16 residues. Losses at the gene ends were 5 bases for V and 8 bases for J; bases not matched to a gene: 10. Germline CDR1 MGHDK, CDR2 SYGVNS. The CDR3, as DNA: TGTGCCAGCAGTAGCCCCGGGACAGGGGGCGCGGATGAGCAGTTCTTC. Its protein product is CASSSPGTGGADEQFF.

The chain employs TRBV6-5 and TRBJ1-5; the match to TRBD1 covers 12 bases. Looked up from germline, CDR1 is MNHEY and CDR2 is SVGAGI. V lost 2 bases to trimming and J lost 6 bases; unmatched junction nucleotides: 2. The CDR3 loop spans 15 amino acids. CDR3 nucleotides: TGTGCCAGCAGTTACGGGACAGGGGGCGGTCAGCCCCAGCATTTT. Residues: CASSYGTGGGQPQHF.

This clonotype turned up a few times. V is TRBV7-6 and J is TRBJ2-5; 9 positions agree with TRBD1. The ends lost 1 base at V and 5 bases at J; junction bases unmatched: 5. The CDR3 contains 15 residues. CDR1 SGHVS and CDR2 FNYEAQ come from the germline V gene. The CDR3 sequence is CASSLGTGAHETQYF. As DNA, the CDR3 is TGTGCCAGCAGCTTAGGGACAGGGGCCCACGAGACCCAGTACTTC.

This clonotype was picked up a small number of times. The chain employs TRBV5-6 and TRBJ2-1; TRBD1 matches at 7 bases. This CDR3 spans 14 amino acids. The germline gives CDR1 SGHDT, CDR2 YYEEEE. V dropped 5 bases and J dropped 1; count of bases not matched to a gene: 3. Here the CDR3 reads CASRRGQSYNEQFF. In DNA, the CDR3 is TGTGCCAGCAGACGGGGACAGTCCTACAATGAGCAGTTCTTC.

This clonotype occurred many times. Here the CDR3 DNA reads TGTGCCAGCAGTTTATCCGGACCCTCCTACGAGCAGTACTTC. The encoded protein is CASSLSGPSYEQYF. The V gene is TRBV12-3 or TRBV12-4, the J gene TRBJ2-7; no clear D. The CDR3 covers 14 residues. V lost 2 bases to trimming and J lost 0 bases, with 8 bases between them.

This sequence joins TRBV27 and TRBJ1-5; D is undetermined. V lost 3 bases, J lost 2 bases, and 11 bases lay in between. CDR1 is MNHEY and CDR2 is SMNVEV in the germline V gene (reference sequence). This CDR3 contains 15 residues. CDR3 protein: CASSFTWIGNQPQHF. Written as DNA, the CDR3 is TGTGCCAGCAGTTTCACGTGGATCGGCAATCAGCCCCAGCATTTT.

The V gene is TRBV6-2 or TRBV6-3, the J gene TRBJ2-7; D ambiguous. Trimming removed 0 bases at V and 9 bases at J, with 9 bases between. The CDR3 consists of 12 residues. Germline V gene sequence: CDR1 MNHEY, CDR2 SVGEGT. The CDR3 loop is CASSYSMGWQYF. The CDR3 coding sequence is TGTGCCAGCAGTTACTCGATGGGGTGGCAGTACTTC.

There are a few counts of this clonotype. J is TRBJ1-6 and V is TRBV6-1; 10 bases match TRBD1. In germline, CDR1 is MNHNS, CDR2 SASEGT. The CDR3 runs 15 residues. Unmatched junction bases numbered 8, after V lost 8 bases and J lost 7 bases. The CDR3: CASAKDRGWNSPLHF. The CDR3 DNA follows: TGTGCCAGCGCCAAGGACAGGGGGTGGAATTCACCCCTCCACTTT.